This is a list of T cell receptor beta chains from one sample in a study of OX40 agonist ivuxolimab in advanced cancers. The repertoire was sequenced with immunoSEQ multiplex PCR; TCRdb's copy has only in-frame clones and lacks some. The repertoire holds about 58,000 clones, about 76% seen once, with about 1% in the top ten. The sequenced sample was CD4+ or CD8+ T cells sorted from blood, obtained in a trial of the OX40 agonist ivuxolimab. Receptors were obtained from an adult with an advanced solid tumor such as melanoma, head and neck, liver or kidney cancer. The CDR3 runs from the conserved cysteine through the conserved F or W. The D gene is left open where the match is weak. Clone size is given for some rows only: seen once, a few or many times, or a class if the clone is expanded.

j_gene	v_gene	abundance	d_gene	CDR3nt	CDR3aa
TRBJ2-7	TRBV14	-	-	TGTGCCAGCAGCCGAGGAAGCTCCTACGAGCAGTACTTC	CASSRGSSYEQYF
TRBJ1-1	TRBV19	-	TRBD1	TGTGCCAGTAGTTCCCAGGGGGACACTGAAGCTTTCTTT	CASSSQGDTEAFF
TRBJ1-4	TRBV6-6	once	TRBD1	TGTGCCAGCAGTCATCGACAGGGAGCTAATGAAAAACTGTTTTTT	CASSHRQGANEKLFF
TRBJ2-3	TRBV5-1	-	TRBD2	TGCGCCAGCAGCCCCAGACTAGCGGGAGATACGCAGTATTTT	CASSPRLAGDTQYF
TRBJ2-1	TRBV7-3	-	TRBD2	TGTGCCAGCAGCCCTCCCGGGACTAGCGGGGCCAATGAGCAGTTCTTC	CASSPPGTSGANEQFF
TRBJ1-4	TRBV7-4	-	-	TGTGCCAGCAGCCAGTCCCTTGCAACTAATGAAAAACTGTTTTTT	CASSQSLATNEKLFF
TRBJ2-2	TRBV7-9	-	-	TGTGCCAGCAGCCCGAGGACGGGGCAGGGGACCGGGGAGCTGTTTTTT	CASSPRTGQGTGELFF
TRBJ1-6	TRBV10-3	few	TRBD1	TGTGCCATCAGTGGGCAGGGGGATTCACCCCTCCACTTT	CAISGQGDSPLHF
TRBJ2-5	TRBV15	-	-	TGTGCCACCAGCAGAGACAGGAGCCAAGAGACCCAGTACTTC	CATSRDRSQETQYF
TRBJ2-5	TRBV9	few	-	TGTGCCAGCAGCGTAGGAGCAGGGATAGAGACCCAGTACTTC	CASSVGAGIETQYF
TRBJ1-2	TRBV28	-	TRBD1	TGTGCCAGCAGGCCGACAGGGGAGGCTGGCTACACCTTC	CASRPTGEAGYTF
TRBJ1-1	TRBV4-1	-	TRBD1	TGCGCCAGCAGCCAAGATAAGGGACAGGGGGCGATTCTTCCTGAAGCTTTCTTT	CASSQDKGQGAILPEAFF
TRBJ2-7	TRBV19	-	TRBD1	TGTGCCAGTAGTCTGGGGACAGGCGCTACCTACGAGCAGTACTTC	CASSLGTGATYEQYF
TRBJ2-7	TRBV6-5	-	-	TGTGCCAGCAGTTACCCGGGGTCTTCCGAGCAGTACTTC	CASSYPGSSEQYF
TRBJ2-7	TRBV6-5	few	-	TGTGCCAGCAGTCACATTACGAACGAGCAGTACTTC	CASSHITNEQYF
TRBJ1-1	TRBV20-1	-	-	TGCAGTGCTAGAGGGGGTTTAGAAGCTTTCTTT	CSARGGLEAFF